This T cell receptor beta chain was found in a study of blood T cell repertoires in COVID-19. Overall study: Samples came from the United States, Italy and Spain, spanning acute and convalescent COVID-19.

Original processing notes: Reference gene primers were amplified, and this amplification served to estimate nucleated cell counts. Here immunoSEQ multiplex PCR was the method, and the copy in TCRdb shows in-frame clones only, minus some. Clone size and the V and J calls come from that table; the DNA yielded D and trimming. This sample yields approximately 210,000 clones, of which around 80% are seen a single time; 20% belongs to the top ten. This CDR3 has 17 residues. CDR1 and CDR2 from the germline V gene are LNHNV and YYDKDF (reference sequence). The V gene end was trimmed by 1 base and the J gene end by 3 bases; junction bases not matched to a gene: 8.

The chain links TRBV15 to TRBJ2-7; 11 nucleotides match TRBD1. The sequencing input was peripheral blood. This clonotype originated in a human donor in a cohort sampled during active COVID-19. The CDR3 nucleotides read TGTGCCACCAGCAGAGGGTTCGGGACAGGGGGTTTCTACGAGCAGTACTTC. Amino acid sequence: CATSRGFGTGGFYEQYF.